The 8 T cell receptor beta chains listed next were all sequenced from one sample in a study of cytotoxic CD8 clonotypes in ibrutinib-treated CLL. Only in-frame clones appear in the TCRdb table, and some are missing; sequencing was by immunoSEQ multiplex PCR. Found here are 40,000 or so clones, less than 85% of them singletons; the top ten hold 10%. This specimen was PBMCs, taken at disease progression, from a patient treated with ibrutinib. Receptor source: a human donor with chronic lymphocytic leukemia.

The chain couples TRBV18 to TRBJ2-7; TRBD1 is a possible D gene (6 bases). The CDR3 totals 13 residues. V lost 3 bases and J 6 bases, leaving 12 bases between the germline ends. Germline lookup yields CDR1 KGHSH and CDR2 LQKENI. CDR3 bases: TGTGCCAGCTCACCTGGGGACACTCGCGAGCAGTACTTC. Protein sequence: CASSPGDTREQYF. The full variable domain, in which reference TRBV18 and TRBJ2-7 provide the parts outside the CDR3, is NAGVMQNPRHLVRRRGQEARLRCSPMKGHSHVYWYRQLPEEGLKFMVYLQKENIIDESGMPKERFSAEFPKEGPSILRIQQVVRGDSAAYFCASSPGDTREQYFGPGTRLTVT.

This clone showed up just a few times. J is TRBJ1-5 and V is TRBV6-1; D remains unclear. Germline V gene sequence: CDR1 MNHNS, CDR2 SASEGT. The CDR3 is 15 amino acids. Trimming took 4 bases from V and 2 from J, leaving 12 bases between them. CDR3 in DNA: TGTGCCAGCAGTGGGATCCCCGGAGGCAATCAGCCCCAGCATTTT. Protein product: CASSGIPGGNQPQHF.

The V and J genes are TRBV10-1 and TRBJ1-3; D might be TRBD1 (5 bases). Trimming took off 5 bases at V and 7 bases at J, with 15 bases between the two ends. This CDR3 has 14 residues. Looked up from germline, CDR1 is WNHNN and CDR2 is SYGVQD (reference sequence). Written as DNA, the CDR3 is TGCGCCAGCAGTACCTCGACAGCGGCGAACACCATATATTTT. It encodes CASSTSTAANTIYF.

This chain uses TRBV28 with TRBJ2-5, with TRBD1 matching over 10 bases. The length of the CDR3 is 13 residues. V lost 4 bases, J lost 5 bases, and 1 base stayed unmatched. Germline loops: CDR1 MDHEN, CDR2 SYDVKM. DNA of the CDR3: TGTGCCAGCAGTTCGGGACAGGGGGAGACCCAGTACTTC. Its translation: CASSSGQGETQYF.

The J gene is TRBJ2-3, the V gene TRBV5-1; TRBD2 is a possible D gene (6 bases). V gave up 0 bases and J gave up 4 bases, with 15 bases separating them. This CDR3 contains 16 residues. From germline, CDR1 is SGHRS and CDR2 YFSETQ. CDR3 sequence: CASSLDPGTRADTQYF. CDR3 bases: TGCGCCAGCAGCTTGGATCCTGGGACTCGGGCAGATACGCAGTATTTT.

This clone was observed a few times. The rearrangement joins TRBV25-1 to TRBJ2-3, with TRBD1 identical over 9 bases. With V trimmed by 8 bases and J by 1 base, 7 bases remained unmatched. The CDR3 has 15 amino acids. Germline V gene sequence: CDR1 MGHDK, CDR2 SYGVNS. The CDR3 DNA reads as TGTGCCAGCCTACCGTGGGACAGGGGCACAGATACGCAGTATTTT. It yields the protein CASLPWDRGTDTQYF.

The chain recombines TRBV9 with TRBJ2-2, with D maybe TRBD2 (5 bases). V lost 6 bases, J lost 1 base, and 19 bases lay in between. The CDR3 contains 17 residues. Germline loops: CDR1 SGDLS, CDR2 YYNGEE. The CDR3 DNA is TGTGCCAGCACCCTAGCCGGTAGGAGCATGAACACCGGGGAGCTGTTTTTT. Its protein is CASTLAGRSMNTGELFF.

The gene calls are TRBV9 and TRBJ1-3; D is unclear. V was pared by 1 base and J by 0 bases, with 11 bases between. Germline V gene sequence: CDR1 SGDLS, CDR2 YYNGEE. The CDR3 totals 16 residues. The CDR3, as DNA: TGTGCCAGCAGCGTAAATCTGGGCCTCTCTGGAAACACCATATATTTT. Encoded protein: CASSVNLGLSGNTIYF.